Following are 7 T cell receptor beta chains from one sample sequenced in a study of identical twins. TCRdb passed the 5' RACE reads through MiXCR, listing each CDR3 protein once. The repertoire holds 460,000 or so distinct CDR3 sequences, 14% seen once, with over 0.5% in the top ten. These data were also filed under a second study, of yellow fever vaccine responses in identical twins.

Material: CD4+ T cells sorted from blood. The receptors stem from a woman younger than 30 in good health.

This clonotype was counted a few times. The rearrangement uses TRBV10-1 and TRBJ2-7; 7 nucleotides line up with TRBD1. The CDR3 has 15 residues. The germline CDR1 and CDR2 sequences are WNHNN and SYGVQD (reference sequence). V was clipped by 3 bases and J by 1 base; unmatched bases: 6. CDR3 sequence: CASSEGGLGSYEQYF. The CDR3 DNA is TGCGCCAGCAGTGAAGGGGGCCTGGGGTCCTACGAGCAGTACTTC.

This clonotype has at least ten counts. The V gene is TRBV7-9, the J gene TRBJ2-5, with 9 bases fitting TRBD1. This CDR3 has 14 amino acids. V was clipped by 5 bases and J by 5 bases; unmatched bases: 6. Germline values: CDR1 SEHNR, CDR2 FQNEAQ (reference sequence). CDR3 in amino acids: CASSIYRGQETQYF. The CDR3, as DNA: TGTGCCAGCAGCATATACAGGGGGCAGGAGACCCAGTACTTC.

This clonotype appeared a few times. The V and J genes are TRBV7-9 and TRBJ1-3; D remains unclear. The CDR3 spans 15 residues. Germline assignment: CDR1 SEHNR and CDR2 FQNEAQ (reference sequence). Deletions cut 2 bases from V and 3 bases from J, with 11 bases between. CDR3 DNA: TGTGCCAGCAGCTTAAGCGGGGATCTTGGAAACACCATATATTTT. Translation: CASSLSGDLGNTIYF.

The genes are TRBV4-1 and TRBJ2-6; 10 positions match TRBD1. V dropped 5 bases and J dropped 0; count of bases not matched to a gene: 7. Germline CDR1 MGHRA, CDR2 YSYEKL. The CDR3 is made up of 18 amino acids. This chain's CDR3 is CASSNPGQGYSGANVLTF. For the CDR3, the DNA is TGCGCCAGCAGCAACCCGGGACAGGGGTACTCTGGGGCCAACGTCCTGACTTTC.

This clonotype has more than one count but fewer than ten. J is TRBJ1-5 and V is TRBV10-2; D perhaps matches TRBD1 (5 bases). Germline CDR1 WSHSY, CDR2 SAAADI. V shed 6 bases and J shed 6 bases, with 15 bases lying between them. The CDR3 consists of 14 residues. The DNA for the CDR3 is TGCGCCAGCAGCAACGGGGGAGAGGGTCAGCCCCAGCATTTT. Its protein is CASSNGGEGQPQHF.

The rearrangement links TRBV27 to TRBJ2-2; D not certain. CDR1 is MNHEY, CDR2 SMNVEV, per germline (reference sequence). This CDR3 region has 10 residues. Trimming took 7 bases from V and 6 from J, leaving 3 bases between them. CDR3 sequence: CASIPGELFF. The CDR3 nucleotides are TGTGCCAGCATCCCCGGGGAGCTGTTTTTT.

This chain uses TRBV5-1 with TRBJ2-2; D is possibly TRBD2 (5 bases). Deletions cut 4 bases from V and 7 bases from J, with 14 bases between. The CDR3 is made up of 14 amino acids. Per the germline V gene, CDR1 is SGHRS and CDR2 is YFSETQ. The CDR3 region has the DNA TGCGCCAGCAGCCCCATCGGGGTCGGCGGGGAGCTGTTTTTT. Translated: CASSPIGVGGELFF.